These 6 T cell receptor beta chains were all obtained from the same sample, sequenced in a study of naive CD8 T cells in extremely preterm neonates. Repertoires were generated with immunoSEQ multiplex PCR, while TCRdb's copy carries only in-frame clones and drops some. Among 4,500 to 6,000 clones listed, approximately 97% were seen once. Sequencing was performed on naive CD8+ T cells from blood. Receptor source: a human donor in good health.

The chain joins TRBV4-1 to TRBJ2-7; perhaps TRBD2 as D (6 bases). V lost 0 bases to trimming and J lost 2 bases, with 8 bases between them. The length of the CDR3 is 14 residues. Germline V lookup: CDR1 MGHRA, CDR2 YSYEKL. The CDR3 DNA follows: TGCGCCAGCAGCCAAGAGCTAGCGACCTACGAGCAGTACTTC. It specifies CASSQELATYEQYF.

This rearrangement joins TRBV5-1 to TRBJ2-7; D remains ambiguous. The germline V gene has CDR1 SGHRS and CDR2 YFSETQ. The CDR3 extends over 13 amino acids. Trimming left V 3 bases short and J 3 bases short, with 10 bases between. The CDR3 nucleotides are TGCGCCAGCAGCTCCTCTACCTACTACGAGCAGTACTTC. Encoded protein: CASSSSTYYEQYF.

The V gene is TRBV7-9, the J gene TRBJ1-4, with D uncertain. Germline lookup yields CDR1 SEHNR and CDR2 FQNEAQ (reference sequence). V lost 6 bases, J lost 6 bases, and 20 bases lay in between. The CDR3 runs to 16 residues. CDR3 region: CASRHAGGEGYEKLFF. The DNA for the CDR3 is TGTGCCAGCAGGCACGCCGGTGGCGAGGGATATGAAAAACTGTTTTTT.

This chain connects TRBV27 to TRBJ2-7, with a tentative D call TRBD1 (5 bases). With 2 bases removed from V and 6 bases from J, the gap between germline ends came to 14 bases. The length of the CDR3 is 14 residues. Germline V gene data show CDR1 as MNHEY and CDR2 as SMNVEV (reference sequence). CDR3 sequence reads: CASSLKAGSAEQYF. CDR3 coding DNA: TGTGCCAGCAGTTTAAAGGCAGGGTCGGCCGAGCAGTACTTC.

The J gene is TRBJ2-7, the V gene TRBV6-5; D possibly corresponds to TRBD1 (7 bases). Trimming stripped 1 base from V and 6 bases from J, with 13 bases between. Germline loops: CDR1 MNHEY, CDR2 SVGAGI. CDR3 length: 14 amino acids. This CDR3 is CASSYFGGGGEQYF. The CDR3 coding sequence is TGTGCCAGCAGTTACTTTGGAGGGGGCGGCGAGCAGTACTTC.

The chain recombines TRBV4-1 with TRBJ1-4, with a tentative D call TRBD1 (5 bases). CDR1 and CDR2 (germline): MGHRA, YSYEKL. Trimming removed 5 bases from V and 8 bases from J, with 15 bases in between. This CDR3 has 14 amino acids. The CDR3: CASSTSGAGEKLFF. Here the CDR3 DNA reads TGCGCCAGCAGCACGAGCGGGGCGGGGGAAAAACTGTTTTTT.